This record looks at one T cell receptor (beta chain) sequence and its context. The antigen is undetermined. The data were obtained in a study of CD8+CD57+ T cells in acquired aplastic anemia. At the level of the study: An average of 3.2 ug of DNA was obtained from sorted CD4+ and CD8+ cells. Healthy donor CD4+ cell samples had a mean of approximately 11 million reads.

The germline V gene encodes CDR1 ENHRY and CDR2 SYGVKD. Trimming took 3 bases from V and 4 from J, leaving 15 bases between them. CDR3 length: 16 amino acids. Genomic DNA templated the TCR beta VDJ and CDR3 profiling. Each CDR3 protein is one row after TCRdb ran MiXCR on the reads. This sample has 180,000 or so distinct CDR3 sequences, with around half found just once. The study, taken as a whole, reports: Controls did not differ significantly from patients in CD8+ Simpson's diversity. Patients and controls were found to share more than 25 CD8+ CDR3 sequences.

The sequencing sample was made of sorted CD4+, CD8+, or CD8+CD57+ T cells (not recorded which) from PBMCs. The V gene is TRBV10-3, the J gene TRBJ2-2; D possibly corresponds to TRBD2 (6 bases). This sequence was found in a human donor in good health. Here the CDR3 reads CAISEREEEGTGELFF. CDR3 in DNA: TGTGCCATCAGTGAAAGGGAGGAAGAGGGCACCGGGGAGCTGTTTTTT.